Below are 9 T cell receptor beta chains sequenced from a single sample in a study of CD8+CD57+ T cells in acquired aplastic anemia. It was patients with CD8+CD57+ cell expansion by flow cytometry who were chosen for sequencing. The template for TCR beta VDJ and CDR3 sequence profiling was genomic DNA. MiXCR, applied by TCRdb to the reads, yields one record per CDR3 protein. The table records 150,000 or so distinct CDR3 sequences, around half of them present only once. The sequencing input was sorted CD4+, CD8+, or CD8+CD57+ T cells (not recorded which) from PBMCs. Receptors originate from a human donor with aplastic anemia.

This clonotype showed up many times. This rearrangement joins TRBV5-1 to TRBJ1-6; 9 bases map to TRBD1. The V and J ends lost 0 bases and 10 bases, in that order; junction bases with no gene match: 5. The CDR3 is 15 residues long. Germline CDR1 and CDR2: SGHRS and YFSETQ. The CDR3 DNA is TGCGCCAGCAGCTTGGGGGGACAGGGTAACTCACCCCTCCACTTT. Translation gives CASSLGGQGNSPLHF.

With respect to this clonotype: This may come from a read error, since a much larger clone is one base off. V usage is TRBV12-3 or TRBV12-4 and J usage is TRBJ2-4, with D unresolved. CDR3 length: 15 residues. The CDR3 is CASSGVGAAENIQYF. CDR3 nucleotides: TGTGCCAGCAGTGGGGTTGGAGCAGCCGAAAACATTCAGTACTTC.

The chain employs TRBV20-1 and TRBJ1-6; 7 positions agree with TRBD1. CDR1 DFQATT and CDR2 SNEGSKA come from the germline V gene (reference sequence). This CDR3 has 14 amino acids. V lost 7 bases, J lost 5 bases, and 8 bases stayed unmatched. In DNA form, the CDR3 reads TGCAGTGTTCCGGGACAGCAAAATAATTCACCCCTCCACTTT. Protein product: CSVPGQQNNSPLHF.

As DNA, the CDR3 is TGTGCCAGCAGCCCCGGACTACAGGGGGGACGTCAGCCCCAGCATTTT. As protein: CASSPGLQGGRQPQHF. The chain combines TRBV11-2 with TRBJ1-5; 8 bases line up with TRBD1. J lost 6 bases, V lost 5 bases, and 12 bases had no gene match. The CDR3 length is 16 residues. Germline lookup yields CDR1 SGHAT and CDR2 FQNNGV.

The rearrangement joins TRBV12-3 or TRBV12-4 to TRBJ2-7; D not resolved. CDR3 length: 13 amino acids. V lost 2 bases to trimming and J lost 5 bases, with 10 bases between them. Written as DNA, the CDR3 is TGTGCCAGCAGTTTAACCGGGCTGGACGAGCAGTACTTC. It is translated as CASSLTGLDEQYF.

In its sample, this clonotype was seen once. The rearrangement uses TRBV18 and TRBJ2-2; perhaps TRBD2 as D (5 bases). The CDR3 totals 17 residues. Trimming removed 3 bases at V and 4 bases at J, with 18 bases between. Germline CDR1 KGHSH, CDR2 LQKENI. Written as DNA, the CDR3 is TGTGCCAGCTCACCGGACTCACCCCGGGCGGGCACCGGGGAGCTGTTTTTT. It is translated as CASSPDSPRAGTGELFF.

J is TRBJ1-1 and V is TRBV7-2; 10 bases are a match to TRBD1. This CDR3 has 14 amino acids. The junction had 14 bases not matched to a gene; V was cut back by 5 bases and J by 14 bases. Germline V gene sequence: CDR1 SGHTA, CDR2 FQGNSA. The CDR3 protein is CASSATGQGLVGFF. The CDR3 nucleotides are TGTGCCAGCAGCGCGACGGGACAGGGGCTAGTGGGCTTCTTT.

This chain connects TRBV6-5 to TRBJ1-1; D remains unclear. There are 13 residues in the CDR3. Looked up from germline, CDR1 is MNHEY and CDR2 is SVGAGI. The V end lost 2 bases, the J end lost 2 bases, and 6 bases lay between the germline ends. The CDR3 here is CASSYPGNTEAFF. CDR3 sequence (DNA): TGTGCCAGCAGTTACCCAGGTAACACTGAAGCTTTCTTT.

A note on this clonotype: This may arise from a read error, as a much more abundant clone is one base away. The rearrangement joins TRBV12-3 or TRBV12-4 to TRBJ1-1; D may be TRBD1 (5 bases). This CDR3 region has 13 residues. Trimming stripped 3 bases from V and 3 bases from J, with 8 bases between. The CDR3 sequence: CASSLLGDTEAFF. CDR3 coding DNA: TGTGCCAGCAGTTTGTTGGGGGACACTGAAGCTTTCTTT.